This T cell receptor beta chain was retrieved from a study of siplizumab effects on memory and regulatory T cells. The germline gives CDR1 KGHSH, CDR2 LQKENI. The V and J ends lost 5 bases and 2 bases respectively, with 15 bases between them. CDR3 length: 16 amino acids. The data were produced by immunoSEQ multiplex PCR, yet TCRdb's version contains in-frame clones alone and is incomplete. Found here are over 100,000 clones, 92% of them singletons; the top ten hold roughly 0.75%. The TCR was taken from a human donor in good health. The V gene is TRBV18, the J gene TRBJ2-2; D uncertain. The sequencing input was Tregs sorted from blood. CDR3 protein: CASSDQAVANTGELFF. The CDR3 DNA sequence: TGTGCCAGCTCAGACCAGGCGGTGGCCAACACCGGGGAGCTGTTTTTT.